A selection of T cell receptor beta chains follows, all from one sample in a study of blood T cell repertoires in COVID-19. Profiled with immunoSEQ multiplex PCR; TCRdb holds only in-frame clones, not every one. The profile shows 190,000 or so clones, about 90% of them singletons. The specimen sequenced was PBMCs or T cells enriched from blood (not recorded which). The receptor source for this set is a man aged 30-40 years who had recovered from COVID-19. The CDR3 runs from the conserved cysteine through the conserved F or W. Fields, in order: V gene, clone size, J gene, CDR3 length, D gene, CDR3 DNA, CDR3 protein. D genes are given only for firm matches. Only some rows state a clone size, as once, few, many or a class for expanded clones.

v_gene: TRBV2; abundance: NA; j_gene: TRBJ1-6; len: 14; d_gene: TRBD1; CDR3nt: TGTGCCAGCAGGACAGGGCCCCAAAATTCACCCCTCCACTTT; CDR3aa: CASRTGPQNSPLHF
v_gene: TRBV6-5; abundance: NA; j_gene: TRBJ1-2; len: 13; d_gene: NA; CDR3nt: TGTGCCAGCAGTTACGAACAGGACTATGGCTACACCTTC; CDR3aa: CASSYEQDYGYTF
v_gene: TRBV19; abundance: NA; j_gene: TRBJ2-7; len: 12; d_gene: NA; CDR3nt: TGTGCCAGTAGTATGGTTGGCCACGAGCAGTACTTC; CDR3aa: CASSMVGHEQYF
v_gene: TRBV5-6; abundance: NA; j_gene: TRBJ2-1; len: 19; d_gene: NA; CDR3nt: TGTGCCAGCATGTCGGTCCCAGGTAGGCAGGTTAGCTCCTACAATGAGCAGTTCTTC; CDR3aa: CASMSVPGRQVSSYNEQFF
v_gene: TRBV19; abundance: NA; j_gene: TRBJ2-5; len: 17; d_gene: TRBD2; CDR3nt: TGTGCCAGTAGCCGCGGACTAGTCTATTCCAACCAAGAGACCCAGTACTTC; CDR3aa: CASSRGLVYSNQETQYF
v_gene: TRBV20-1; abundance: NA; j_gene: TRBJ1-2; len: 11; d_gene: NA; CDR3nt: TGCAGTACGGAGGAGGACTATGGCTACACCTTC; CDR3aa: CSTEEDYGYTF
v_gene: TRBV27; abundance: NA; j_gene: TRBJ2-5; len: 16; d_gene: TRBD2; CDR3nt: TGTGCCAGCAGTCGGACCGGGACTACTAACCAAGAGACCCAGTACTTC; CDR3aa: CASSRTGTTNQETQYF
v_gene: TRBV15; abundance: NA; j_gene: TRBJ2-3; len: 14; d_gene: NA; CDR3nt: TGTGCCACCAGCCTAGGATCTAGCACAGATACGCAGTATTTT; CDR3aa: CATSLGSSTDTQYF
v_gene: TRBV10-3; abundance: NA; j_gene: TRBJ1-2; len: 16; d_gene: TRBD1; CDR3nt: TGTGCCATCAGACCTCGGACAGGGGGCGGCCTCTATGGCTACACCTTC; CDR3aa: CAIRPRTGGGLYGYTF
v_gene: TRBV19; abundance: NA; j_gene: TRBJ1-5; len: 15; d_gene: NA; CDR3nt: TGTGCCAGTAGTATAGGGGTACAGGGTAATCAGCCCCAGCATTTT; CDR3aa: CASSIGVQGNQPQHF
v_gene: TRBV11-1; abundance: NA; j_gene: TRBJ1-3; len: 15; d_gene: NA; CDR3nt: TGTGCCAGCAGCCGAGCCACAGGGACTGGAAACACCATATATTTT; CDR3aa: CASSRATGTGNTIYF
v_gene: TRBV6-2/TRBV6-3; abundance: NA; j_gene: TRBJ1-3; len: 21; d_gene: NA; CDR3nt: TGTGCCAGCAGTTACCCACGCGGTCTCCTACGCCCGGGGGAAAGAAGGTACACCATATATTTT; CDR3aa: CASSYPRGLLRPGERRYTIYF
v_gene: TRBV4-1; abundance: few; j_gene: TRBJ1-5; len: 17; d_gene: NA; CDR3nt: TGCGCCAGCAGCCAATTGGTACAGGGAGTGGATCATCAGCCCCAGCATTTT; CDR3aa: CASSQLVQGVDHQPQHF
v_gene: TRBV3-1/TRBV3-2; abundance: NA; j_gene: TRBJ2-7; len: 15; d_gene: TRBD2; CDR3nt: TGTGCCAGCAGGGGGCGGGAGGGGGCAGATTACGAGCAGTACTTC; CDR3aa: CASRGREGADYEQYF
v_gene: TRBV2; abundance: NA; j_gene: TRBJ2-5; len: 15; d_gene: NA; CDR3nt: TGTGCCAGCAGTGAGGGACACTTTTACCAAGAGACCCAGTACTTC; CDR3aa: CASSEGHFYQETQYF
v_gene: TRBV19; abundance: NA; j_gene: TRBJ1-2; len: 16; d_gene: TRBD1; CDR3nt: TGTGCCAGTAGTATAGTGACAGGGATGGTTGACTATGGCTACACCTTC; CDR3aa: CASSIVTGMVDYGYTF
v_gene: TRBV27; abundance: NA; j_gene: TRBJ1-6; len: 16; d_gene: NA; CDR3nt: TGTGCCAGCAGTCGGACGTACTCAGGGGTTGGGTCACCCCTCCACTTT; CDR3aa: CASSRTYSGVGSPLHF
v_gene: TRBV6-1; abundance: NA; j_gene: TRBJ2-6; len: 12; d_gene: TRBD1; CDR3nt: TGTGCCAGCAGTGAAAGACAGGGTGTCCTGACTTTC; CDR3aa: CASSERQGVLTF
v_gene: TRBV27; abundance: NA; j_gene: TRBJ1-5; len: 14; d_gene: NA; CDR3nt: TGTGCCAGCAGTTTATTCGCAGGCAATCAGCCCCAGCATTTT; CDR3aa: CASSLFAGNQPQHF
v_gene: TRBV3-1/TRBV3-2; abundance: NA; j_gene: TRBJ1-2; len: 15; d_gene: NA; CDR3nt: TGTGCCAGCAGCCCTGAGGGTCACAGGGAAGATGGCTACACCTTC; CDR3aa: CASSPEGHREDGYTF
v_gene: TRBV29-1; abundance: NA; j_gene: TRBJ1-1; len: 13; d_gene: NA; CDR3nt: TGCAGCCTCGATCGGGTTGGGAACACTGAAGCTTTCTTT; CDR3aa: CSLDRVGNTEAFF
v_gene: TRBV9; abundance: NA; j_gene: TRBJ2-5; len: 12; d_gene: NA; CDR3nt: TGTGCCAGCGGACGCAGGGGAGAGACCCAGTACTTC; CDR3aa: CASGRRGETQYF
v_gene: TRBV11-2; abundance: NA; j_gene: TRBJ2-1; len: 16; d_gene: TRBD1; CDR3nt: TGTGCCAGCAGCTTAGCAGACAGGGTATTATACAATGAGCAGTTCTTC; CDR3aa: CASSLADRVLYNEQFF
v_gene: TRBV19; abundance: NA; j_gene: TRBJ1-5; len: 15; d_gene: TRBD1; CDR3nt: TGTGCCAGTACCATCAAGTGGGACAGGTATCAGCCCCAGCATTTT; CDR3aa: CASTIKWDRYQPQHF
v_gene: TRBV7-9; abundance: NA; j_gene: TRBJ1-1; len: 14; d_gene: TRBD1; CDR3nt: TGTGCCAGCAGCCAAATAACAGGGGGCACTGAAGCTTTCTTT; CDR3aa: CASSQITGGTEAFF
v_gene: TRBV30; abundance: NA; j_gene: TRBJ1-5; len: 13; d_gene: NA; CDR3nt: TGTGCCTTGCAACGAGGTCGGGATCAGCCCCAGCATTTT; CDR3aa: CALQRGRDQPQHF
v_gene: TRBV2; abundance: NA; j_gene: TRBJ1-2; len: 12; d_gene: NA; CDR3nt: TGTGCCAGCAGGCGGACAAACTATGGCTACACCTTC; CDR3aa: CASRRTNYGYTF
v_gene: TRBV19; abundance: NA; j_gene: TRBJ1-2; len: 14; d_gene: NA; CDR3nt: TGTGCCAGTAGTATAGCAGGATCTAACTATGGCTACACCTTC; CDR3aa: CASSIAGSNYGYTF
v_gene: TRBV28; abundance: NA; j_gene: TRBJ2-5; len: 14; d_gene: NA; CDR3nt: TGTGCCAGCAGTCCGGATACAGGGTTGGAGACCCAGTACTTC; CDR3aa: CASSPDTGLETQYF
v_gene: TRBV4-2; abundance: NA; j_gene: TRBJ2-1; len: 16; d_gene: TRBD2; CDR3nt: TGTGCCAGCAGCCAAGCCCTAGGCGGGGGTTACAATGAGCAGTTCTTC; CDR3aa: CASSQALGGGYNEQFF
v_gene: TRBV5-4; abundance: once; j_gene: TRBJ2-1; len: 13; d_gene: TRBD1; CDR3nt: TGTGCCAGCAGTCGTGGACAGGGCAATGAGCAGTTCTTC; CDR3aa: CASSRGQGNEQFF
v_gene: TRBV5-1; abundance: NA; j_gene: TRBJ2-1; len: 15; d_gene: TRBD1; CDR3nt: TGCGCCAGCAGCTTTCGGACAGGCTCCTACAATGAGCAGTTCTTC; CDR3aa: CASSFRTGSYNEQFF
v_gene: TRBV13; abundance: NA; j_gene: TRBJ2-7; len: 15; d_gene: NA; CDR3nt: TGTGCCAGCAGCTTAGAGGCGGGTCCTGGCTACGAGCAGTACTTC; CDR3aa: CASSLEAGPGYEQYF
v_gene: TRBV19; abundance: few; j_gene: TRBJ2-1; len: 15; d_gene: TRBD1; CDR3nt: TGTGCCAGTAGTATACGGGACAGGGCAGACAATGAGCAGTTCTTC; CDR3aa: CASSIRDRADNEQFF
v_gene: TRBV7-9; abundance: NA; j_gene: TRBJ2-3; len: 16; d_gene: TRBD2; CDR3nt: TGTGCCAGCAGCTTAGACCTAGCGGGAGATTCAGATACGCAGTATTTT; CDR3aa: CASSLDLAGDSDTQYF
v_gene: TRBV3-1/TRBV3-2; abundance: NA; j_gene: TRBJ2-3; len: 15; d_gene: TRBD2; CDR3nt: TGTGCCAGCAGCCCGAAGACTAGCGGCCCAGATACGCAGTATTTT; CDR3aa: CASSPKTSGPDTQYF
v_gene: TRBV30; abundance: NA; j_gene: TRBJ2-1; len: 14; d_gene: NA; CDR3nt: TGTGCCTTCCAAGGACAGCCTGCCTACAATGAGCAGTTCTTC; CDR3aa: CAFQGQPAYNEQFF
v_gene: TRBV9; abundance: NA; j_gene: TRBJ1-4; len: 15; d_gene: NA; CDR3nt: TGTGCCAGCAGCCACTCAGACCTCGGGAATGAAAAACTGTTTTTT; CDR3aa: CASSHSDLGNEKLFF
v_gene: TRBV3-1/TRBV3-2; abundance: NA; j_gene: TRBJ1-6; len: 13; d_gene: NA; CDR3nt: TGTGCCAGCAGCCAAGGAGGGAGATCACCCCTCCACTTT; CDR3aa: CASSQGGRSPLHF
v_gene: TRBV7-2; abundance: NA; j_gene: TRBJ2-5; len: 14; d_gene: TRBD1; CDR3nt: TGTGCCAGCAGCTCCCAGGGGGCTTGGGAGACCCAGTACTTC; CDR3aa: CASSSQGAWETQYF
v_gene: TRBV19; abundance: NA; j_gene: TRBJ2-5; len: 16; d_gene: TRBD2; CDR3nt: TGTGCCAGTAGTAAGAGACTAGCGGGAGTCCAAGAGACCCAGTACTTC; CDR3aa: CASSKRLAGVQETQYF
v_gene: TRBV4-3; abundance: NA; j_gene: TRBJ2-6; len: 18; d_gene: TRBD1; CDR3nt: TGCGCCAGCAGCCAATACGGGACAGGGGCCGCAGGGGCCAACGTCCTGACTTTC; CDR3aa: CASSQYGTGAAGANVLTF
v_gene: TRBV6-1; abundance: NA; j_gene: TRBJ2-1; len: 13; d_gene: NA; CDR3nt: TGTGCCAGCAGTGAAGCTAGGGGTTATGAGCAGTTCTTC; CDR3aa: CASSEARGYEQFF
v_gene: TRBV9; abundance: NA; j_gene: TRBJ1-1; len: 16; d_gene: TRBD1; CDR3nt: TGTGCCAGCAGCGTAAGGCCGGACAGGGAGGTCAGTGAAGCTTTCTTT; CDR3aa: CASSVRPDREVSEAFF
v_gene: TRBV7-6; abundance: once; j_gene: TRBJ2-7; len: 14; d_gene: TRBD1; CDR3nt: TGTGCCAGCAGCGTAAAGCAGGGGGTCGCCGAGCAGTACTTC; CDR3aa: CASSVKQGVAEQYF
v_gene: TRBV9; abundance: NA; j_gene: TRBJ2-2; len: 15; d_gene: NA; CDR3nt: TGTGCCAGCAGCCCGACGGGAGTCGCCACCGGGGAGCTGTTTTTT; CDR3aa: CASSPTGVATGELFF
v_gene: TRBV18; abundance: NA; j_gene: TRBJ2-1; len: 18; d_gene: TRBD2; CDR3nt: TGTGCCAGCTCACCACCGTCTCGGGGGGGCCCAATTTTGGATGAGCAGTTCTTC; CDR3aa: CASSPPSRGGPILDEQFF
v_gene: TRBV21-1; abundance: NA; j_gene: TRBJ1-5; len: 18; d_gene: NA; CDR3nt: TGTGCCAGCAGCAAAGTTTCCGGGACAGGGGATGGCAATCAGCCCCAGCATTTT; CDR3aa: CASSKVSGTGDGNQPQHF
v_gene: TRBV6-6; abundance: NA; j_gene: TRBJ2-7; len: 16; d_gene: TRBD2; CDR3nt: TGTGCCAGCAGCGGAAAGGGGACTAGGAGCTCCTACGAGCAGTACTTC; CDR3aa: CASSGKGTRSSYEQYF
v_gene: TRBV27; abundance: NA; j_gene: TRBJ2-1; len: 15; d_gene: TRBD2; CDR3nt: TGTGCCAGCAGCCCGGGACTAGCGGGAGGTGATGAGCAGTTCTTC; CDR3aa: CASSPGLAGGDEQFF
v_gene: TRBV19; abundance: NA; j_gene: TRBJ2-2; len: 14; d_gene: TRBD2; CDR3nt: TGTGCCAGTCGGACTAGCGGGAGATCCGGGGAGCTGTTTTTT; CDR3aa: CASRTSGRSGELFF